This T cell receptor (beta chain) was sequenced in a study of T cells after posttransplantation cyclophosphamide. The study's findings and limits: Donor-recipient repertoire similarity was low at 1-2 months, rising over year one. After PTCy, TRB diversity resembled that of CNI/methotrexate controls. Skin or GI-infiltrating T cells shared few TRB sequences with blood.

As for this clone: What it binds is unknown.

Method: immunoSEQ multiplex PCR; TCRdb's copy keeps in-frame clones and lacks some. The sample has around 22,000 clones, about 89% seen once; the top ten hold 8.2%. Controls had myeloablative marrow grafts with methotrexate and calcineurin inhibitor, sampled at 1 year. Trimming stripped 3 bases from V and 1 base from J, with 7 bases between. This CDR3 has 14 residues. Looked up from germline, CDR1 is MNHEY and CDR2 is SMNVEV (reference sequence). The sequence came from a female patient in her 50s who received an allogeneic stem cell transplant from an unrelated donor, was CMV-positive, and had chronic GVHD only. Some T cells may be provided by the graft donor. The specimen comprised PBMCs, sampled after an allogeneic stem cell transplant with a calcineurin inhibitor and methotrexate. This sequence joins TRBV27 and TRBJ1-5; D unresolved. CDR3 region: CASSFRGSNQPQHF. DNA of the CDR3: TGTGCCAGCAGTTTCCGGGGAAGCAATCAGCCCCAGCATTTT.